The text below deals with one TCR beta chain. Its matching antigen is unknown. A second roughly 7 to 11 cycle PCR used barcoded and J-beta primers. TCRdb fed the 5' RACE reads into MiXCR, producing one record per CDR3 protein. The table has a few hundred thousand distinct CDR3 sequences, roughly 27% seen once; the top ten hold 25% to 35%. Total RNA was extracted at no less than 5.5 micrograms per sample. Germline lookup yields CDR1 SGHTA and CDR2 FQGNSA. The CDR3 is 13 residues long. Deletions cut 1 base from V and 2 bases from J, with 4 bases between. This entry comes from a study of blood T cells in healthy people across ages. General study points: The diversity estimates, figures obtained from one million T cells, were considered underestimates. The study lacked donor CMV status, which possibly confounded expanded clonotype changes. Naive CD4+ cell counts and diversity both ran higher in long-lived than in aged donors.

The receptor comes from a woman in her 70s in good health. The chain joins TRBV7-2 to TRBJ2-3, with D unresolved. Sequenced sample: blood. CDR3 amino acids: CASSLENTDTQYF. CDR3 DNA sequence: TGTGCCAGCAGCTTAGAGAACACAGATACGCAGTATTTT.